This TCR beta chain is drawn from a study of beta chain features in type 1 diabetes. Every isolated RNA sample was fully reverse transcribed, so sequencing captured expressed TCRB transcripts. The repertoire was sequenced with immunoSEQ multiplex PCR; TCRdb's copy has only in-frame clones and lacks some. The data show a few hundred thousand clones, about 14% seen once. The germline CDR1 and CDR2 sequences are SGHRS and YFSETQ. This CDR3 comprises 14 residues. Germline trimming cut 6 bases from V and 2 bases from J; bases unmatched to any gene: 3. Findings and caveats of the study: A moderate, significant TCRB CDR3 shortening appeared in type 1 diabetes across four CD4+ subsets.

This clone was picked up a small number of times. As yet, its antigen is unknown. Material: naive CD4+ T cells from blood. The chain uses TRBV5-1 and TRBJ2-5, with 11 nucleotides matching TRBD2. This TCR derives from a woman in her late teens or twenties with type 1 diabetes. CDR3 loop: CASKTSGTQETQYF. The CDR3 nucleotides read TGCGCCAGCAAGACTAGCGGGACTCAAGAGACCCAGTACTTC.